Listed here are 12 T cell receptor beta chains from one sample, sequenced in a study of Tregs in tolerant kidney transplant recipients. TCRdb keeps only in-frame clones here, not all; method: immunoSEQ multiplex PCR. Among 90,000 to 130,000 clones listed, roughly 90% were seen once. Sequencing was performed on CD4+ T cells from blood, taken before the transplant. The receptors were gathered from a human donor who received a combined kidney and bone marrow transplant.

The rearrangement joins TRBV6-5 to TRBJ1-1, with 10 bases lining up with TRBD1. CDR3 length: 15 residues. J was trimmed by 1 base and V by 6 bases; bases with no gene match: 5. The germline V gene has CDR1 MNHEY and CDR2 SVGAGI. As DNA, the CDR3 is TGTGCCAGCAGGTCGGACAGGGGGGGGAACACTGAAGCTTTCTTT. Amino acids: CASRSDRGGNTEAFF.

The V and J genes are TRBV7-6 and TRBJ2-1; 10 bases line up with TRBD2. Unmatched junction bases numbered 3, after V lost 1 base and J lost 3 bases. The CDR3 consists of 16 residues. CDR1 is SGHVS, CDR2 FNYEAQ, per germline. In nucleotides, the CDR3 is TGTGCCAGCAGCTTAGGTGGGACTAGCGTCTACAATGAGCAGTTCTTC. Protein sequence: CASSLGGTSVYNEQFF.

V usage is TRBV28 and J usage is TRBJ2-4, with 8 bases aligning to TRBD2. With 5 bases clipped from V and 1 base from J, the junction kept 10 bases outside the gene matches. CDR3 size: 17 residues. The germline CDR1 and CDR2 sequences are MDHEN and SYDVKM. CDR3 nucleotide sequence: TGTGCCAGCAGTGCGGGGACTAGAAGTACGGCCAAAAACATTCAGTACTTC. It yields the protein CASSAGTRSTAKNIQYF.

In this sample, this clone turned up a few times. This chain connects TRBV27 to TRBJ1-6; 7 positions match TRBD1. The CDR3 loop spans 12 amino acids. Germline CDR1 reads MNHEY; CDR2 reads SMNVEV (reference sequence). Trimming at V came to 6 bases and at J to 7 bases, leaving 0 bases not matched to a gene. CDR3: CASRTGNSPLHF. In DNA, the CDR3 is TGTGCCAGCAGGACAGGGAATTCACCCCTCCACTTT.

The V call is TRBV5-4, the J call TRBJ2-7; D may be TRBD2 (5 bases). The CDR3 spans 13 residues. CDR1 SGHNT and CDR2 YYREEE come from the germline V gene (reference sequence). V lost 3 bases, J lost 7 bases, and 14 bases lay in between. Here the CDR3 reads CASSSNPEAEQYF. The CDR3 coding sequence is TGTGCCAGCAGCTCGAACCCGGAGGCGGAGCAGTACTTC.

This chain uses TRBV18 with TRBJ2-3; D perhaps matches TRBD2 (5 bases). Trimming pared 6 bases from V and 0 bases from J, leaving 13 bases between. CDR3 length equals 15 residues. Germline assignment: CDR1 KGHSH and CDR2 LQKENI. The DNA of the CDR3 is TGTGCCAGCTCCCAAGGTGGAGGTAGCACAGATACGCAGTATTTT. The encoded protein is CASSQGGGSTDTQYF.

The chain uses TRBV18 and TRBJ2-5; no clear D. CDR1 and CDR2 (germline): KGHSH, LQKENI. Deletions cut 5 bases from V and 5 bases from J, with 12 bases between. There are 13 residues in the CDR3. Here the CDR3 reads CASSAQSMETQYF. The CDR3 coding sequence is TGTGCCAGCTCAGCCCAGTCAATGGAGACCCAGTACTTC.

The chain uses TRBV7-2 and TRBJ2-7; D is possibly TRBD2 (6 bases). From germline, CDR1 is SGHTA and CDR2 FQGNSA. Trimming removed 4 bases at V and 3 bases at J, with 13 bases between. This CDR3 is built from 14 residues. CDR3 sequence reads: CASSSRRESYEQYF. In DNA, the CDR3 is TGTGCCAGCAGCTCCCGTCGGGAGAGCTACGAGCAGTACTTC.

The chain uses TRBV2 and TRBJ1-1; unclear D gene. The CDR3 totals 15 residues. CDR1 SNHLY and CDR2 FYNNEI come from the germline V gene. V was pared by 6 bases and J by 3 bases, with 17 bases between. CDR3 in amino acids: CASRGREGAYTEAFF. As DNA, the CDR3 is TGTGCCAGCAGGGGGAGAGAGGGCGCGTACACTGAAGCTTTCTTT. The full variable domain, in which reference TRBV2 and TRBJ1-1 provide the parts outside the CDR3, is EPEVTQTPSHQVTQMGQEVILRCVPISNHLYFYWYRQILGQKVEFLVSFYNNEISEKSEIFDDQFSVERPDGSNFTLKIRSTKLEDSAMYFCASRGREGAYTEAFFGQGTRLTVV.

The V gene is TRBV10-1, the J gene TRBJ1-3, with D uncertain. Trimming stripped 3 bases from V and 0 bases from J, with 6 bases between. Germline V gene sequence: CDR1 WNHNN, CDR2 SYGVQD (reference sequence). This CDR3 has 14 amino acids. CDR3 sequence: CASSDSSSGNTIYF. In nucleotides, the CDR3 is TGCGCCAGCAGTGACTCCAGCTCTGGAAACACCATATATTTT.

This clone was recorded only once. V gene TRBV5-1 combines with J gene TRBJ1-1, with TRBD1 identical over 10 bases. After removal of 3 bases from V and 1 base from J, the junction contained 3 bases not matched to a gene. CDR1 and CDR2 (germline): SGHRS, YFSETQ. CDR3 size: 15 residues. The CDR3 reads CASSSDRGQNTEAFF. The CDR3 DNA follows: TGCGCCAGCAGCTCCGACAGGGGGCAGAACACTGAAGCTTTCTTT.

The rearrangement joins TRBV6-5 to TRBJ1-2; D perhaps matches TRBD1 (5 bases). Trimming took 7 bases from V and 5 from J, leaving 17 bases between them. This CDR3 is 14 amino acids long. CDR1 MNHEY and CDR2 SVGAGI come from the germline V gene. The CDR3 loop reads CASISSWGEYGYTF. Written as DNA, the CDR3 is TGTGCCAGCATTTCATCATGGGGGGAATATGGCTACACCTTC.